This TCR beta chain was observed in a study of a mutant IDH1 vaccine in newly diagnosed glioma. With 1 base clipped from V and 4 bases from J, the junction kept 3 bases outside the gene matches. The CDR3 runs 15 residues. The germline V gene encodes CDR1 SGHTA and CDR2 FQGNSA. This table comes from immunoSEQ multiplex PCR, and its TCRdb copy is limited to in-frame clones, with some not included. The table has more than 80,000 clones, around 82% seen once. This sample's time point: baseline, week 1 (first vaccination visit). Treatment meaning: pre-vaccination baseline after standard-of-care therapy. The genes are TRBV7-2 and TRBJ1-5; 8 bases align to TRBD1. This receptor was taken from a woman aged 50 to 60 with glioma. This specimen was PBMCs, taken from a glioma patient treated with radiotherapy, temozolomide or both. The CDR3 reads CASSLVWTGNQPQHF. The CDR3 DNA reads as TGTGCCAGCAGCTTAGTTTGGACAGGGAATCAGCCCCAGCATTTT.